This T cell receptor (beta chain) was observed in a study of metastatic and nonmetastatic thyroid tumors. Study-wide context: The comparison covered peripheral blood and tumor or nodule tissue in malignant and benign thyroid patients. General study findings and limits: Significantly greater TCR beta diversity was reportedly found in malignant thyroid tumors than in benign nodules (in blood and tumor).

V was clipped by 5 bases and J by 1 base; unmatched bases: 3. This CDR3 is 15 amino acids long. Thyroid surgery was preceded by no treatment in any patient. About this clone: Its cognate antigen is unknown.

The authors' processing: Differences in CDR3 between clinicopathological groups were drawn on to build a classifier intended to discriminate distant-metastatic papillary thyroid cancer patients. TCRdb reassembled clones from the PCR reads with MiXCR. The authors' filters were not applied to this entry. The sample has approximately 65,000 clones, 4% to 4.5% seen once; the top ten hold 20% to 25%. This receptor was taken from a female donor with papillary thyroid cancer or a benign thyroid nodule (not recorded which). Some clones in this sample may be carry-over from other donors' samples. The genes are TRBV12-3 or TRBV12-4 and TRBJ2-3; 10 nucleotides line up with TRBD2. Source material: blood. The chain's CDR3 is CASSTLAGGTDTQYF. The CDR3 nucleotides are TGTGCCAGCAGTACTCTAGCGGGAGGCACAGATACGCAGTATTTT.